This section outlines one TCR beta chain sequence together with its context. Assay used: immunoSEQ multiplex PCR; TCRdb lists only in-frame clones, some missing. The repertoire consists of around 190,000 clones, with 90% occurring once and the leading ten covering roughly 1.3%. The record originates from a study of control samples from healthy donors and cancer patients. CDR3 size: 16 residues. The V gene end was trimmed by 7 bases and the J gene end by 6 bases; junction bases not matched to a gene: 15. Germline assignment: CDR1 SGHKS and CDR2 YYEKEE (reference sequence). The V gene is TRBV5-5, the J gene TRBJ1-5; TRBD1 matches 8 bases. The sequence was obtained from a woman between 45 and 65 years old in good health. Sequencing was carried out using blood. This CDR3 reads CASAQGAVKTSQPQHF. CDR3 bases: TGTGCCAGCGCCCAGGGGGCAGTTAAGACGAGTCAGCCCCAGCATTTT. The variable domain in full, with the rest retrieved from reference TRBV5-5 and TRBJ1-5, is DAGVTQSPTHLIKTRGQQVTLRCSPISGHKSVSWYQQVLGQGPQFIFQYYEKEERGRGNFPDRFSARQFPNYSSELNVNALLLGDSALYLCASAQGAVKTSQPQHFGDGTRLSIL.